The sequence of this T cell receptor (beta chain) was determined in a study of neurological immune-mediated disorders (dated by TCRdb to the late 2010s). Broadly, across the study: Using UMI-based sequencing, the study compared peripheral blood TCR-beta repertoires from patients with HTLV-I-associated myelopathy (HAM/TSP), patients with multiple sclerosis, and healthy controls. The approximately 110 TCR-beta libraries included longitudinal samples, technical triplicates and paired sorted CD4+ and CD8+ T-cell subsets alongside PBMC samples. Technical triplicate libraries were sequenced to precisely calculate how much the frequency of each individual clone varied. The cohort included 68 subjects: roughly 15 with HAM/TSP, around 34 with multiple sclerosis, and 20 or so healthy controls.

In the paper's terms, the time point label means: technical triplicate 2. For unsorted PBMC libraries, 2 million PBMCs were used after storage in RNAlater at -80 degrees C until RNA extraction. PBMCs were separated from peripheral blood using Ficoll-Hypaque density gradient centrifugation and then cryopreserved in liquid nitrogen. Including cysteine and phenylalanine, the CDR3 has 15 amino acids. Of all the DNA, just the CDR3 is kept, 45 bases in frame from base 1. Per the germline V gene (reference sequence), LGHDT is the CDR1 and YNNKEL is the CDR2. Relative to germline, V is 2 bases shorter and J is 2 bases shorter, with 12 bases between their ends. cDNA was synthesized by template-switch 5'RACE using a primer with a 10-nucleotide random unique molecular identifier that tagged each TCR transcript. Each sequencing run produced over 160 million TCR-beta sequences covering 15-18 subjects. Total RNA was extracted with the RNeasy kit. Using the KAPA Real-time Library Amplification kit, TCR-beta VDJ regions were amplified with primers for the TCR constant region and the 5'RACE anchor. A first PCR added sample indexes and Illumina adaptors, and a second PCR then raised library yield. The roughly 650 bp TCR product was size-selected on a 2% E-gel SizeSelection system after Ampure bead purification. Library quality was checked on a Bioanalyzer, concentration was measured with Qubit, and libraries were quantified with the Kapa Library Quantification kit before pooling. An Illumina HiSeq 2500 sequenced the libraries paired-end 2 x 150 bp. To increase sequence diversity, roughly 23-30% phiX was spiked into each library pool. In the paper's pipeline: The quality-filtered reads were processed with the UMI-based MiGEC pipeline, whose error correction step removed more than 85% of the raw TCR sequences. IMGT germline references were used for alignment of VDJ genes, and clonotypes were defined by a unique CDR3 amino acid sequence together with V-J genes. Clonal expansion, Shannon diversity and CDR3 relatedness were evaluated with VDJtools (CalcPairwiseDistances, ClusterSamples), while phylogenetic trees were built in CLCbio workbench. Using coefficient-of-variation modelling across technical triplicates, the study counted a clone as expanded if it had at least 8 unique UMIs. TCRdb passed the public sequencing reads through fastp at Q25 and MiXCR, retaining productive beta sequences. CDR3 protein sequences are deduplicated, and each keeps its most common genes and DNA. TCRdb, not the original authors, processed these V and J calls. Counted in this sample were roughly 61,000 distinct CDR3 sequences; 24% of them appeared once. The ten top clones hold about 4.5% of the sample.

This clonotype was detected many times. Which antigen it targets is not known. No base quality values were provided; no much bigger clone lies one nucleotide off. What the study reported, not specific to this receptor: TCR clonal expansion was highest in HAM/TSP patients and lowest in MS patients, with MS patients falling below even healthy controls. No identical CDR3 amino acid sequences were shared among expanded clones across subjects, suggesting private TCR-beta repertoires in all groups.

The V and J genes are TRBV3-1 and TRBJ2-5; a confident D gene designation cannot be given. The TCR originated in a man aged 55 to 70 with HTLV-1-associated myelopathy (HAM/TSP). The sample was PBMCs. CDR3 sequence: CASSQKSVVQETQYF. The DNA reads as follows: TGTGCCAGCAGCCAAAAAAGTGTGGTACAAGAGACCCAGTACTTC.